The next 29 T cell receptor beta chains were all read from a single sample in a study of T cell responses to AZD1222 COVID-19 vaccine (dated by TCRdb to the early 2020s). Per the publication, the time point label means: baseline before first vaccination. The treatment or condition label for this specimen denotes: meningococcal conjugate vaccine given as trial control. Library preparation employed the immunoSEQ multiplex PCR assay. TCRdb obtained this table from immuneACCESS and retained in-frame rearrangements with V and J assigned. These tables miss some clones; where compared with another copy, unresolved V genes account for less than half of the shortfall, and the remainder is unexplained. Counted in this sample were about 220,000 clones; just over 90% of them appeared once. The ten largest clones capture roughly 1% of the sample. Sequenced material: peripheral blood, taken on day 0 of MenACWY control vaccination. The source of these receptors is an adult in good health.

V is TRBV19 and J is TRBJ1-2, with D perhaps matching TRBD1 (6 bases). CDR1 is LNHDA and CDR2 is SQIVND in the germline V gene (reference sequence). With 6 bases removed from V and 4 bases from J, the gap between germline ends came to 9 bases. This CDR3 is built from 12 residues. The CDR3 DNA sequence: TGTGCCAGTAGGCAGGGGTCCTATGGCTACACCTTC. It specifies CASRQGSYGYTF.

This chain uses TRBV2 with TRBJ2-7; possibly TRBD2 for D (5 bases). This CDR3 region has 15 residues. Germline CDR1 reads SNHLY; CDR2 reads FYNNEI. V shed 0 bases and J shed 7 bases, with 16 bases lying between them. This CDR3 reads CASSEASSPAGEQYF. CDR3 DNA: TGTGCCAGCAGTGAAGCTTCTAGCCCTGCCGGGGAGCAGTACTTC.

The chain uses TRBV6-5 and TRBJ1-1; unclear D gene. Between the trimmed V and J ends, which lost 6 bases and 4 bases, there was a span of 9 bases. In germline, CDR1 is MNHEY, CDR2 SVGAGI. This CDR3 is 12 amino acids long. The CDR3: CASSYASTEAFF. In DNA form, the CDR3 reads TGTGCCAGCAGCTACGCATCCACTGAAGCTTTCTTT.

The rearrangement joins TRBV14 to TRBJ1-2; D ambiguous. V was pared by 0 bases and J by 3 bases, with 5 bases between. The CDR3 totals 13 residues. Germline values: CDR1 SGHDN, CDR2 FVKESK. Here the CDR3 DNA reads TGTGCCAGCAGCCAAGACTCCCACTATGGCTACACCTTC. Its translation is CASSQDSHYGYTF.

This clone was seen a handful of times. V is TRBV15 and J is TRBJ1-5, with 7 positions matching TRBD1. This CDR3 is 15 amino acids long. CDR1 LNHNV and CDR2 YYDKDF come from the germline V gene (reference sequence). V was pared by 6 bases and J by 3 bases, with 8 bases of the junction left unmatched. CDR3 sequence: CATRGDSFSNQPQHF. The CDR3 nucleotides read TGTGCCACCAGAGGGGACAGTTTTTCCAATCAGCCCCAGCATTTT.

The gene calls are TRBV5-4 and TRBJ1-6; 7 nucleotides match TRBD1. Germline V gene sequence: CDR1 SGHNT, CDR2 YYREEE (reference sequence). The CDR3 is 15 amino acids. Trimming at V came to 0 bases and at J to 6 bases, leaving 3 bases not matched to a gene. The CDR3 region has the DNA TGTGCCAGCAGCTTGGGGGGACAGTTTAATTCACCCCTCCACTTT. Translating it yields CASSLGGQFNSPLHF.

A word on this clone: At the DNA level, this CDR3 is encoded by other sequences in the same sample as well. The J gene is TRBJ1-2, the V gene TRBV19, with a tentative D call TRBD1 (5 bases). The CDR3 runs to 12 residues. Germline V gene lookup returns CDR1 LNHDA and CDR2 SQIVND (reference sequence). Trimming removed 1 base at V and 6 bases at J, with 6 bases between. The CDR3 sequence: CASSIAGHGYTF. CDR3 nucleotide sequence: TGTGCCAGTAGTATAGCGGGGCATGGCTACACCTTC.

This chain joins TRBV5-1 and TRBJ1-6; D remains unclear. Germline loops: CDR1 SGHRS, CDR2 YFSETQ. There are 14 residues in the CDR3. V gave up 0 bases and J gave up 5 bases, with 6 bases separating them. CDR3 sequence reads: CASSLGQNNSPLHF. The CDR3 nucleotides are TGCGCCAGCAGCTTGGGGCAGAATAATTCACCCCTCCACTTT. The complete variable domain, with remaining parts taken from reference TRBV5-1 and TRBJ1-6, reads KAGVTQTPRYLIKTRGQQVTLSCSPISGHRSVSWYQQTPGQGLQFLFEYFSETQRNKGNFPGRFSGRQFSNSRSEMNVSTLELGDSALYLCASSLGQNNSPLHFGNGTRLTVT.

The chain employs TRBV28 and TRBJ1-3; D ambiguous. The germline gives CDR1 MDHEN, CDR2 SYDVKM. CDR3 size: 15 residues. Trimming removed 2 bases at V and 4 bases at J, with 12 bases between. CDR3 in DNA: TGTGCCAGCAGTTTAGATAGGACCTCCGGAAACACCATATATTTT. Translating it yields CASSLDRTSGNTIYF.

CDR3 protein: CASSLSLAGGRRTDTQYF. The CDR3 nucleotides are TGTGCCAGCAGCTTATCGTTAGCGGGGGGGCGTCGCACAGATACGCAGTATTTT. The chain employs TRBV11-2 and TRBJ2-3; 11 bases map to TRBD2. The germline V gene has CDR1 SGHAT and CDR2 FQNNGV. Trimming at V came to 2 bases and at J to 1 base, leaving 8 bases not matched to a gene. The CDR3 has 18 residues.

The J gene is TRBJ2-1, the V gene TRBV19, with a possible D match to TRBD1 (5 bases). Germline V gene data show CDR1 as LNHDA and CDR2 as SQIVND (reference sequence). With 1 base removed from V and 2 bases from J, the gap between germline ends came to 12 bases. The CDR3 has 16 amino acids. In DNA, the CDR3 is TGTGCCAGTAGTATAGCCCAGGGTACCGCCTACAATGAGCAGTTCTTC. It yields the protein CASSIAQGTAYNEQFF. Full variable domain (remainder filled in from reference TRBV19 and TRBJ2-1): DGGITQSPKYLFRKEGQNVTLSCEQNLNHDAMYWYRQDPGQGLRLIYYSQIVNDFQKGDIAEGYSVSREKKESFPLTVTSAQKNPTAFYLCASSIAQGTAYNEQFFGPGTRLTVL.

This sequence joins TRBV30 and TRBJ1-6; maybe TRBD1 (5 bases). V was clipped by 2 bases and J by 6 bases, with 8 bases between them. The CDR3 consists of 13 residues. CDR1 and CDR2 (germline): GTSNPN, SVGIG (reference sequence). CDR3 nucleotide sequence: TGTGCCTGGAGTCTCGGGGGTAATTCACCCCTCCACTTT. This sequence encodes CAWSLGGNSPLHF.

The chain couples TRBV5-1 to TRBJ2-7, with 7 positions matching TRBD1. Germline values: CDR1 SGHRS, CDR2 YFSETQ. The CDR3 covers 14 residues. V was pared by 1 base and J by 5 bases, with 6 bases of the junction left unmatched. CDR3 loop: CASSLLGQGDEQYF. CDR3 DNA sequence: TGCGCCAGCAGCTTGTTGGGGCAGGGGGACGAGCAGTACTTC.

The chain is built from TRBV30 and TRBJ2-2; possible D gene TRBD1, 6 bases. CDR1 and CDR2 from the germline V gene are GTSNPN and SVGIG (reference sequence). The V gene lost 3 bases and the J gene lost 3 bases, with 14 bases spanning the gap. The CDR3 covers 15 residues. The CDR3 region is CAWRDVKGDTGELFF. The CDR3 DNA reads as TGTGCCTGGAGGGACGTGAAGGGGGACACCGGGGAGCTGTTTTTT. The entire variable domain, with the rest obtained from reference TRBV30 and TRBJ2-2, is as follows: SQTIHQWPATLVQPVGSPLSLECTVEGTSNPNLYWYRQAAGRGLQLLFYSVGIGQISSEVPQNLSASRPQDRQFILSSKKLLLSDSGFYLCAWRDVKGDTGELFFGEGSRLTVL.

V usage is TRBV21-1 and J usage is TRBJ1-2; the listed D gene, TRBD1, was not tested against the DNA. TRBV21-1 is a listed pseudogene. The CDR3 has 11 residues. CDR3 protein: CATNKIYGYTF. The CDR3 DNA reads as TGTGCCACAAACAAGATTTATGGCTACACCTTC.

This clone appeared a few times. The J gene is TRBJ2-5, the V gene TRBV5-1; 13 nucleotides match TRBD2. Germline V gives CDR1 SGHRS, CDR2 YFSETQ. Trimming took 0 bases from V and 4 from J; bases not matched to a gene: 0. CDR3 length: 15 residues. CDR3 sequence reads: CASSLGLAGGETQYF. CDR3 bases: TGCGCCAGCAGCTTGGGACTAGCGGGGGGAGAGACCCAGTACTTC. Drawing the rest from reference TRBV5-1 and TRBJ2-5, the complete variable domain is KAGVTQTPRYLIKTRGQQVTLSCSPISGHRSVSWYQQTPGQGLQFLFEYFSETQRNKGNFPGRFSGRQFSNSRSEMNVSTLELGDSALYLCASSLGLAGGETQYFGPGTRLLVL.

Concerning this clone itself: Other DNA sequences of this sample code for an identical CDR3. The chain has TRBV30 and TRBJ1-5; weak D call: TRBD1 (5 bases). V gave up 3 bases and J gave up 2 bases, with 8 bases separating them. The V gene's germline CDR1 is GTSNPN and CDR2 SVGIG (reference sequence). The CDR3 totals 13 residues. CDR3 DNA: TGTGCCTGGAGCGGGGGGGGCAATCAGCCCCAGCATTTT. As protein: CAWSGGGNQPQHF.

The chain is built from TRBV3-1 (or the pseudogene TRBV3-2) and TRBJ2-7; D remains unclear. This CDR3 contains 12 residues. The germline V gene encodes CDR1 LGHDT and CDR2 YNNKEL (reference sequence). V lost 1 base and J 8 bases, leaving 9 bases between the germline ends. The CDR3 DNA is TGTGCCAGCAGCCAAGTAGGGTTTCAGCAGTACTTC. This codes for CASSQVGFQQYF.

The chain combines TRBV19 with TRBJ1-2; a possible D gene is TRBD1 (5 bases). Germline V CDR1 and CDR2: LNHDA, SQIVND (reference sequence). Trimming stripped 1 base from V and 8 bases from J, with 20 bases between. The CDR3 extends over 16 amino acids. DNA of the CDR3: TGTGCCAGTAGTATAGGGACGGCGGCAGGGTGGCAAGGCTACACCTTC. It is translated as CASSIGTAAGWQGYTF.

The genes are TRBV5-1 and TRBJ1-2, with D tentatively TRBD1 (5 bases). The CDR3 has 16 residues. V was clipped by 4 bases and J by 2 bases, with 18 bases between them. Germline V CDR1 and CDR2: SGHRS, YFSETQ. The CDR3 loop reads CASSPIQGHKNYGYTF. The CDR3 nucleotides are TGCGCCAGCAGCCCCATCCAAGGACACAAGAACTATGGCTACACCTTC.

The chain combines TRBV5-8 with TRBJ1-5, with TRBD1 identical over 8 bases. The J segment lost 7 bases and the V segment lost 2 bases, leaving 8 bases of the junction unmatched. The CDR3 covers 15 residues. Per germline, CDR1 SGHTS and CDR2 YDEGEE. Written as DNA, the CDR3 is TGTGCCAGCAGCTTATTATCCAGGGGGCTACAGCCCCAGCATTTT. Protein product: CASSLLSRGLQPQHF.

This clone has a single count. The J gene is TRBJ1-2, the V gene TRBV6-5, with 7 bases fitting TRBD1. Per the germline V gene, CDR1 is MNHEY and CDR2 is SVGAGI. The V segment lost 1 base and the J segment 4 bases; nucleotides outside the gene matches: 9. The CDR3 sequence is 16 residues long. CDR3 nucleotide sequence: TGTGCCAGCAGTTACTTCGCCCCGGGACAGCTCTATGGCTACACCTTC. It yields the protein CASSYFAPGQLYGYTF.

This chain joins TRBV5-8 and TRBJ1-4; the D gene is possibly TRBD1 (6 bases). Trimming shortened V by 0 bases and J by 13 bases, and 16 bases separated the two germline ends. Germline-derived CDR1 and CDR2 are SGHTS and YDEGEE. This CDR3 is 14 amino acids long. CDR3 region: CASSLEPGVDALFF. In DNA, the CDR3 is TGTGCCAGCAGCTTGGAGCCAGGGGTGGATGCACTGTTTTTT.

This clone was observed once. V gene TRBV7-3 combines with J gene TRBJ2-3; the match to TRBD2 covers 15 bases. This CDR3 has 16 residues. Germline V gives CDR1 SGHTA, CDR2 FQGTGA. The junction had 6 bases not matched to a gene; V was cut back by 4 bases and J by 7 bases. The CDR3 reads CASSSGLAGGGNTQYF. In DNA, the CDR3 is TGTGCCAGCAGCTCGGGACTAGCGGGGGGTGGGAATACGCAGTATTTT.

This clone was recorded only once. The chain links TRBV4-3 to TRBJ2-3, with D maybe TRBD1 (5 bases). This CDR3 has 15 amino acids. Looked up from germline, CDR1 is LGHNA and CDR2 is YSLEER. V gave up 4 bases and J gave up 4 bases, with 15 bases separating them. The CDR3 loop is CASSRKAQGPDTQYF. DNA of the CDR3: TGCGCCAGCAGCCGCAAAGCTCAGGGCCCAGATACGCAGTATTTT.

V usage is TRBV18 and J usage is TRBJ1-4; D is uncertain. V was pared by 3 bases and J by 8 bases, with 16 bases between. This CDR3 is 15 amino acids long. The germline V gene encodes CDR1 KGHSH and CDR2 LQKENI. The DNA of the CDR3 is TGTGCCAGCTCACCTCTGACCCTCCCTGGAGAAAAACTGTTTTTT. Translating it yields CASSPLTLPGEKLFF. The full variable domain, completed using reference TRBV18 and TRBJ1-4, is NAGVMQNPRHLVRRRGQEARLRCSPMKGHSHVYWYRQLPEEGLKFMVYLQKENIIDESGMPKERFSAEFPKEGPSILRIQQVVRGDSAAYFCASSPLTLPGEKLFFGSGTQLSVL.

This clone was found once. The V gene is TRBV30, the J gene TRBJ2-1; D ambiguous. Germline V lookup: CDR1 GTSNPN, CDR2 SVGIG (reference sequence). The CDR3 is made up of 13 amino acids. The ends were cut back, 4 bases at V and 0 bases at J, with 7 bases in the middle. CDR3 coding DNA: TGTGCCTGGACCCCGAGCTCCTACAATGAGCAGTTCTTC. Translation gives CAWTPSSYNEQFF.

This rearrangement joins TRBV19 to TRBJ1-5; D may be TRBD1 (6 bases). The CDR3 is made up of 14 amino acids. Germline CDR1 LNHDA, CDR2 SQIVND (reference sequence). V was cut by 5 bases and J by 6 bases, with 14 bases left in between. For the CDR3, the DNA is TGTGCCAGTAGTGTGCAGGGGCCTTTTCAGCCCCAGCATTTT. Translation: CASSVQGPFQPQHF.

The gene calls are TRBV25-1 and TRBJ1-1; D remains unclear. Germline V lookup: CDR1 MGHDK, CDR2 SYGVNS. V gave up 6 bases and J gave up 1 base, with 6 bases separating them. The CDR3 consists of 12 residues. CDR3 sequence reads: CASRIGNTEAFF. The CDR3 DNA sequence: TGTGCCAGCAGGATCGGGAACACTGAAGCTTTCTTT.